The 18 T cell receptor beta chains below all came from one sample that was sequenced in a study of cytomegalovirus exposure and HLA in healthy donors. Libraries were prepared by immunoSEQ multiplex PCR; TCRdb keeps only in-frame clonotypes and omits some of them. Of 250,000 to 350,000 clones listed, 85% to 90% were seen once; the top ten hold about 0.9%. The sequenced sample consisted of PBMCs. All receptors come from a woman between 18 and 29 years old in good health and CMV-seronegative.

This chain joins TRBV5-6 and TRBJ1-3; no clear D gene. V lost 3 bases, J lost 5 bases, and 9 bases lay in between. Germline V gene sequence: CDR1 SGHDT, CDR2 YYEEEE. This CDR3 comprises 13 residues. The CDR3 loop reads CASSSLDRNTIYF. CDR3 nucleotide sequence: TGTGCCAGCAGCTCCCTTGACAGAAACACCATATATTTT.

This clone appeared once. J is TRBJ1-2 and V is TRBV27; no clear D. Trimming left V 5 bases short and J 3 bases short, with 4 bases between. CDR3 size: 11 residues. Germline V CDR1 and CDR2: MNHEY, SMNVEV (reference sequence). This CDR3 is CASSPDYGYTF. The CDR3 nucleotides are TGTGCCAGCAGTCCAGACTATGGCTACACCTTC.

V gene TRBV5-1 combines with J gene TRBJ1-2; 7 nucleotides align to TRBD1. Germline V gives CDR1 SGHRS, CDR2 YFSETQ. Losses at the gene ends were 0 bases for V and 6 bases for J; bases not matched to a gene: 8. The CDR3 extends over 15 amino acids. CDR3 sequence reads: CASSLEGALSHGYTF. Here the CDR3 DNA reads TGCGCCAGCAGCTTGGAGGGGGCCCTCTCCCATGGCTACACCTTC.

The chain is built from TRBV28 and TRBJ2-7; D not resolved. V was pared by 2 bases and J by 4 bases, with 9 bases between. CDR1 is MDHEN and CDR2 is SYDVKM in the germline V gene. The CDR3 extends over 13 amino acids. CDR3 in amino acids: CASSLRIRYEQYF. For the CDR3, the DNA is TGTGCCAGCAGTTTACGAATCAGGTACGAGCAGTACTTC.

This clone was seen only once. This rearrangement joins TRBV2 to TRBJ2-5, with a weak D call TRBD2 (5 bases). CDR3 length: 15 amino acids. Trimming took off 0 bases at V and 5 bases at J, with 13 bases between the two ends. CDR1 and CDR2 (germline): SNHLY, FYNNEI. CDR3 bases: TGTGCCAGCAGTGAAGCGCGGCCGGACTCGGAGACCCAGTACTTC. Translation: CASSEARPDSETQYF. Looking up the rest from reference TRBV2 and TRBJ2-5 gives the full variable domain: EPEVTQTPSHQVTQMGQEVILRCVPISNHLYFYWYRQILGQKVEFLVSFYNNEISEKSEIFDDQFSVERPDGSNFTLKIRSTKLEDSAMYFCASSEARPDSETQYFGPGTRLLVL.

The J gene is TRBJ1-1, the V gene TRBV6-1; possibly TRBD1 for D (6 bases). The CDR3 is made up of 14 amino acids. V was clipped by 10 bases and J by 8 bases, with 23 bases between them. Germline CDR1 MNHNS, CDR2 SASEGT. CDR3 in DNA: TGTGCCACCCAGGGCCGCAGGGGTTTTTCCGAAGCTTTCTTT. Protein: CATQGRRGFSEAFF.

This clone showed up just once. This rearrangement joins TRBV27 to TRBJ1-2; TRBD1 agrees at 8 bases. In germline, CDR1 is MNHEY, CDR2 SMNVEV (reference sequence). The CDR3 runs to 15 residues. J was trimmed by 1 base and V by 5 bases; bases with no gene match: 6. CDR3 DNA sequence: TGTGCCAGCAGTACCGGACAGGGACTTAACTATGGCTACACCTTC. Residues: CASSTGQGLNYGYTF.

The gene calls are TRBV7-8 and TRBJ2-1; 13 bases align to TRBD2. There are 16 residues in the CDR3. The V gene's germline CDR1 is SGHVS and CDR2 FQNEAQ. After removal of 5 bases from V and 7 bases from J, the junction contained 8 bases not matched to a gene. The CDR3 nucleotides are TGTGCCAGCAGCCCCTTGGGACTAGCGGGATGGAATGAGCAGTTCTTC. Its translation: CASSPLGLAGWNEQFF.

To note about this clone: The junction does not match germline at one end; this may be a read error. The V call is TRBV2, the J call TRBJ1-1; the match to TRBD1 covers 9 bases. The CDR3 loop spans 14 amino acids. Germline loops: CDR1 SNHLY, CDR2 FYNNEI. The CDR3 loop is CASRPDRGNAEAFF. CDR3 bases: TGTGCCAGCAGGCCCGACAGGGGGAACGCTGAAGCTTTCTTT.

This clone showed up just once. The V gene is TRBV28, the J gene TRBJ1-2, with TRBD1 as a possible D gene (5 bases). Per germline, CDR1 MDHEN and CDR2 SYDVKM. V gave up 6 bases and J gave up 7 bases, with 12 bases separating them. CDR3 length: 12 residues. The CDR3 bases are TGTGCCAGCAGGACCATAGGGGTTGGCTACACCTTC. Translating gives CASRTIGVGYTF.

CDR3 sequence reads: CASSLVYRGNNEQFF. Written as DNA, the CDR3 is TGTGCCAGCAGCTTAGTATACAGGGGGAACAATGAGCAGTTCTTC. The chain uses TRBV7-6 and TRBJ2-1; the match to TRBD1 covers 8 bases. CDR1 and CDR2 from the germline V gene are SGHVS and FNYEAQ. The CDR3 has 15 residues. J gave up 5 bases and V 1 base, and 4 bases lay outside the gene matches.

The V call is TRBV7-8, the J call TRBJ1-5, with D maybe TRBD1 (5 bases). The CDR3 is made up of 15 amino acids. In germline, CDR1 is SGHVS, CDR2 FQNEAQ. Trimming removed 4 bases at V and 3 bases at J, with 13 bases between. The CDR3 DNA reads TGTGCCAGCAGCTCAAGACAGCTATTCAATCAGCCCCAGCATTTT. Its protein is CASSSRQLFNQPQHF.

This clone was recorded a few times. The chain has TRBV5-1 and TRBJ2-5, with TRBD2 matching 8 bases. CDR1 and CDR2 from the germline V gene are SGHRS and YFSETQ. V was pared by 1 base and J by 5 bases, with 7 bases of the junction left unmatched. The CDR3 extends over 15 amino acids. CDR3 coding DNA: TGCGCCAGCAGCTTGCAAGCGGGAGTATCGGAGACCCAGTACTTC. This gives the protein CASSLQAGVSETQYF.

The CDR3: CASSYGTGGGPQHF. The DNA for the CDR3 is TGTGCCAGCAGTTACGGGACAGGGGGTGGTCCCCAGCATTTT. The chain couples TRBV6-5 to TRBJ1-5, with TRBD1 matching over 11 bases. The CDR3 has 14 amino acids. CDR1 MNHEY and CDR2 SVGAGI come from the germline V gene. Trimming took 2 bases from V and 10 from J; bases not matched to a gene: 4.

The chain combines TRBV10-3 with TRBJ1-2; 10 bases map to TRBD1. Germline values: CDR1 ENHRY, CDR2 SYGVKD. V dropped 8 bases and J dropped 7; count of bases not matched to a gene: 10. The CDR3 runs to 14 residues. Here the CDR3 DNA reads TGTGCCATCGCCCCGGGACAGGGGCCTGGTGGCTACACCTTC. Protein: CAIAPGQGPGGYTF.

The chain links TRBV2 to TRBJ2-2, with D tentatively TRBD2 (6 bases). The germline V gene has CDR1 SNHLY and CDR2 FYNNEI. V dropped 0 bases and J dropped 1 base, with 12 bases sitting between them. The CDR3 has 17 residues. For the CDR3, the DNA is TGTGCCAGCAGTGAAGCGTTGGCGGGGAGGAACACCGGGGAGCTGTTTTTT. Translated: CASSEALAGRNTGELFF.

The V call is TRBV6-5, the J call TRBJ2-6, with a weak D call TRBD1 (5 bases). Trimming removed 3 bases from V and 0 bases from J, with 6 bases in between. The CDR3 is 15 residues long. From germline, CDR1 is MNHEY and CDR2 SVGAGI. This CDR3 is CASSYDSSGANVLTF. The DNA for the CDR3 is TGTGCCAGCAGTTATGACAGCTCTGGGGCCAACGTCCTGACTTTC.

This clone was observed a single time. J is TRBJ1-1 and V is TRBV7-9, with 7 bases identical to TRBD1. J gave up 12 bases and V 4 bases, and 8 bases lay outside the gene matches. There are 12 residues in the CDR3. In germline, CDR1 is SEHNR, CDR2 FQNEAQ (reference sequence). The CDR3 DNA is TGTGCCAGCAGCTCGACAGGGATCGAGTCTTTCTTT. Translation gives CASSSTGIESFF. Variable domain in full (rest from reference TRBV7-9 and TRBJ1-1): DTGVSQNPRHKITKRGQNVTFRCDPISEHNRLYWYRQTLGQGPEFLTYFQNEAQLEKSRLLSDRFSAERPKGSFSTLEIQRTEQGDSAMYLCASSSTGIESFFGQGTRLTVV.